What follows describes a single T cell receptor beta chain. The antigen remains unidentified. Other DNA sequences in this specimen translate into the identical CDR3. The data derive from a study of Ad26.COV2.S vaccination and SARS-CoV-2 variants. Study-level points and caveats: Vaccinees reportedly had broad spike-specific CD8+ and CD4+ T cell responses.

Method: immunoSEQ multiplex PCR; TCRdb's copy keeps in-frame clones and lacks some. Among around 300,000 clones, approximately 90% were seen once, and the ten largest hold around 6.4%. The CDR3 totals 14 residues. V lost 3 bases to trimming and J lost 2 bases, with 11 bases between them. Looked up from germline, CDR1 is KGHSH and CDR2 is LQKENI. The treatment here: roughly 20 received Ad26.COV2.S at low or high dose, single or two shots; about 5 received placebo; per-sample allocation not given. Day 63 after the first vaccine or placebo injection was the time point for sampling. The sample came from a Boston adult aged 18-55 years.

Material: peripheral blood, obtained in a trial of Ad26.COV2.S vaccine versus placebo. The sequence derives from a person aged 18-60 years who received the Ad26.COV2.S COVID-19 vaccine or a placebo. The rearrangement uses TRBV18 and TRBJ2-7, with D possibly TRBD1 on 6 matching bases. The CDR3: CASSPGQGTYEQYF. The DNA of the CDR3 is TGTGCCAGCTCACCGGGGCAGGGGACCTACGAGCAGTACTTC.